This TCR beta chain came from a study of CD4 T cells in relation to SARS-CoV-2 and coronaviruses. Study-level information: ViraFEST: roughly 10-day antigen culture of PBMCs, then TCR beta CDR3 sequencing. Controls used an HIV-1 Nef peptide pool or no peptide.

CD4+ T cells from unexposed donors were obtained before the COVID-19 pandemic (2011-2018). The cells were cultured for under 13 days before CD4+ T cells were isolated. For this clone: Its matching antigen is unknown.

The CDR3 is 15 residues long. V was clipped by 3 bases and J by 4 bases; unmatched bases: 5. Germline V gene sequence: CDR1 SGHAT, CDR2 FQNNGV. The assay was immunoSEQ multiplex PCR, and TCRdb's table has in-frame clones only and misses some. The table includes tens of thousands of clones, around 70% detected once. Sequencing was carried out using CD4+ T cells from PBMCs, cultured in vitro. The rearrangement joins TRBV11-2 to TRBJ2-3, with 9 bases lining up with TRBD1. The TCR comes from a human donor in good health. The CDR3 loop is CASSFGTGQSDTQYF. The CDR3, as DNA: TGTGCCAGCAGCTTCGGGACAGGGCAGTCAGATACGCAGTATTTT.